What follows are 17 T cell receptor beta chains derived from one specimen sequenced in a study of tumor-infiltrating lymphocytes in localized non-small cell lung cancer (dated by TCRdb to about 2021). Libraries were prepared through the immunoSEQ multiplex PCR assay. TCRdb re-hosts the immuneACCESS table, in-frame sequences only. Its copies lack some clones; in the studies checked, an unresolved V gene accounts for under half of them, and the cause for the rest is not known. In this sample the table shows fewer than 8,500 clones, about 80% of which occur a single time. The top ten constitute about 7.4% of the sample. What was sequenced was uninvolved lung tissue not adjacent to the tumor. The receptors stem from a human donor with non-small cell lung cancer.

This chain joins TRBV4-2 and TRBJ2-1; 12 bases line up with TRBD2. Trimming took 1 base from V and 4 from J; bases not matched to a gene: 8. CDR1 is LGHNA, CDR2 YNFKEQ, per germline. The CDR3 covers 18 residues. The CDR3 loop reads CASSQVPSGGAGYNEQFF. For the CDR3, the DNA is TGTGCCAGCAGCCAAGTCCCTAGCGGGGGGGCCGGGTACAATGAGCAGTTCTTC.

This chain joins TRBV9 and TRBJ2-5, with 8 bases aligning to TRBD1. This CDR3 has 15 residues. After removal of 0 bases from V and 2 bases from J, the junction contained 3 bases not matched to a gene. Germline V lookup: CDR1 SGDLS, CDR2 YYNGEE. The chain's CDR3 is CASSVVQGGQETQYF. The CDR3, as DNA: TGTGCCAGCAGCGTAGTACAGGGGGGACAAGAGACCCAGTACTTC. The full variable domain, with the rest looked up from reference TRBV9 and TRBJ2-5, is DSGVTQTPKHLITATGQRVTLRCSPRSGDLSVYWYQQSLDQGLQFLIQYYNGEERAKGNILERFSAQQFPDLHSELNLSSLELGDSALYFCASSVVQGGQETQYFGPGTRLLVL.

The chain links TRBV7-2 to TRBJ2-5; 9 nucleotides agree with TRBD1. J gave up 5 bases and V 5 bases, and 6 bases lay outside the gene matches. The germline CDR1 and CDR2 sequences are SGHTA and FQGNSA. The CDR3 sequence is 14 residues long. CDR3 nucleotide sequence: TGTGCCAGCAGCCCCGACAGGGGGTACGAGACCCAGTACTTC. Residues: CASSPDRGYETQYF.

V gene TRBV29-1 combines with J gene TRBJ1-2; a weak D match, TRBD1 (6 bases). The V gene's germline CDR1 is SQVTM and CDR2 ANQGSEA. V was pared by 6 bases and J by 2 bases, with 19 bases between. The CDR3 totals 15 residues. CDR3 loop: CSVSRADDRNYGYTF. CDR3 coding DNA: TGCAGCGTCTCCAGGGCTGATGACAGGAACTATGGCTACACCTTC.

The J gene is TRBJ2-7, the V gene TRBV19; maybe TRBD2 (6 bases). The V end was cut by 4 bases, the J end by 7 bases, with 14 bases between. The germline V gene has CDR1 LNHDA and CDR2 SQIVND (reference sequence). CDR3 length equals 13 residues. As DNA, the CDR3 is TGTGCCAGTAGTACCGGCAGGGCGGGGGAGCAGTACTTC. Translated, it gives CASSTGRAGEQYF. Together with reference TRBV19 and TRBJ2-7, the CDR3 gives the full variable domain: DGGITQSPKYLFRKEGQNVTLSCEQNLNHDAMYWYRQDPGQGLRLIYYSQIVNDFQKGDIAEGYSVSREKKESFPLTVTSAQKNPTAFYLCASSTGRAGEQYFGPGTRLTVT.

CDR3 sequence reads: CASSESTVFNSPLHF. In nucleotides, the CDR3 is TGTGCCAGCAGTGAATCGACAGTGTTTAATTCACCCCTCCACTTT. The chain has TRBV25-1 and TRBJ1-6, with D tentatively TRBD1 (5 bases). The V and J ends lost 1 base and 6 bases respectively, with 10 bases between them. This CDR3 has 15 amino acids. Germline lookup yields CDR1 MGHDK and CDR2 SYGVNS.

This clone is medium-sized (0.01 to 0.1%) within its sample. The J gene is TRBJ1-5, the V gene TRBV25-1; D remains ambiguous. Germline loops: CDR1 MGHDK, CDR2 SYGVNS. The V gene lost 3 bases and the J gene lost 4 bases, with 4 bases spanning the gap. The CDR3 length is 12 residues. CDR3 bases: TGTGCCAGCAGTGACCATAATCAGCCCCAGCATTTT. It is translated as CASSDHNQPQHF.

The genes are TRBV5-1 and TRBJ2-1, with D possibly matching TRBD2 (5 bases). From germline, CDR1 is SGHRS and CDR2 YFSETQ. With 4 bases removed from V and 3 bases from J, the gap between germline ends came to 26 bases. CDR3 length: 19 amino acids. CDR3 residues: CASSPTTILNPSLYNEQFF. CDR3 sequence (DNA): TGCGCCAGCAGCCCCACGACTATCCTCAACCCGTCCCTCTACAATGAGCAGTTCTTC. The whole variable domain, filled in from reference TRBV5-1 and TRBJ2-1, reads KAGVTQTPRYLIKTRGQQVTLSCSPISGHRSVSWYQQTPGQGLQFLFEYFSETQRNKGNFPGRFSGRQFSNSRSEMNVSTLELGDSALYLCASSPTTILNPSLYNEQFFGPGTRLTVL.

The CDR3 nucleotides read TGTGCCAGCACCGAGGACGGAGCTGGTGGCTACACCTTC. This sequence encodes CASTEDGAGGYTF. This chain joins TRBV6-1 and TRBJ1-2; D is unresolved. From germline, CDR1 is MNHNS and CDR2 SASEGT. Trimming pared 7 bases from V and 7 bases from J, leaving 16 bases between. CDR3 length equals 13 residues.

This chain uses TRBV9 with TRBJ2-1, with a tentative D call TRBD2 (6 bases). The CDR3 runs to 16 residues. Between the trimmed V and J ends, which lost 4 bases and 2 bases, there was a span of 16 bases. Per the germline V gene, CDR1 is SGDLS and CDR2 is YYNGEE. CDR3 protein: CASSLGGREPYNEQFF. DNA of the CDR3: TGTGCCAGCAGCCTCGGGGGACGGGAGCCCTACAATGAGCAGTTCTTC.

The chain carries TRBV6-5 and TRBJ2-5; 8 bases align to TRBD1. This CDR3 is 12 amino acids long. V lost 5 bases, J lost 12 bases, and 8 bases stayed unmatched. Germline V gene sequence: CDR1 MNHEY, CDR2 SVGAGI. CDR3 region: CASSPRTGREYF. CDR3 bases: TGTGCCAGCAGTCCCCGGACAGGGCGGGAGTACTTC.

The CDR3 is CASSRQRSSNQPQHF. DNA for the CDR3: TGTGCCAGCAGCAGACAACGAAGTAGCAATCAGCCCCAGCATTTT. The V gene is TRBV6-5, the J gene TRBJ1-5; D unresolved. Between the trimmed V and J ends, which lost 6 bases and 0 bases, there was a span of 12 bases. Germline CDR1 reads MNHEY; CDR2 reads SVGAGI. The CDR3 totals 15 residues.

The chain combines TRBV11-2 with TRBJ2-6; D might be TRBD2 (6 bases). CDR1 is SGHAT, CDR2 FQNNGV, per germline. The ends were cut back, 5 bases at V and 0 bases at J, with 14 bases in the middle. CDR3 length: 17 amino acids. The DNA for the CDR3 is TGTGCCAGCAGCCTCTTCGGAGGGAGCTCTGGGGCCAACGTCCTGACTTTC. It is translated as CASSLFGGSSGANVLTF.

This chain joins TRBV11-1 and TRBJ1-6; no reliable D call. Germline V gene sequence: CDR1 SGHAT, CDR2 FQDESV (reference sequence). This CDR3 contains 15 residues. V was cut by 0 bases and J by 6 bases, with 9 bases left in between. CDR3 nucleotides: TGTGCCAGCAGCTTAGCAGGGCCGGGTAATTCACCCCTCCACTTT. This codes for CASSLAGPGNSPLHF.

V gene TRBV2 combines with J gene TRBJ1-6; 10 bases map to TRBD1. V was clipped by 6 bases and J by 6 bases; unmatched bases: 2. The CDR3 extends over 14 amino acids. CDR1 SNHLY and CDR2 FYNNEI come from the germline V gene. The DNA of the CDR3 is TGTGCCAGCAGAGGGGACAGGGGTAATTCACCCCTCCACTTT. This gives the protein CASRGDRGNSPLHF.

The chain joins TRBV4-2 to TRBJ2-3; TRBD2 agrees at 15 bases. The trim removed 2 bases at V and 4 bases at J, leaving 4 bases unmatched. The germline gives CDR1 LGHNA, CDR2 YNFKEQ. The CDR3 is 17 amino acids. The CDR3 DNA sequence: TGTGCCAGCAGCCAACCGGGACTAGCGGGGGGAGCAGATACGCAGTATTTT. As protein: CASSQPGLAGGADTQYF.

The J gene is TRBJ1-4, the V gene TRBV5-1, with D maybe TRBD1 (5 bases). Trimming cost V 0 bases and J 5 bases, with 11 bases left between them. This CDR3 is 15 amino acids long. Looked up from germline, CDR1 is SGHRS and CDR2 is YFSETQ. CDR3 loop: CASSLGGKYNEKLFF. CDR3 bases: TGCGCCAGCAGCTTGGGGGGGAAATACAATGAAAAACTGTTTTTT.